The text below deals with one T cell receptor (beta chain). The data derive from a study of blood T cell repertoires in COVID-19. Study background: Researchers got acute and convalescent COVID-19 samples from the United States, Italy and Spain.

TCRdb's copy holds only in-frame clones and misses some; the assay was immunoSEQ multiplex PCR. Of 60,000 to 65,000 clones in the sample, approximately 80% were seen once. Germline loops: CDR1 MNHEY, CDR2 SVGAGI. This CDR3 is built from 13 residues. V was shortened by 7 bases and J by 5 bases, with 11 bases between the two germline ends. The J gene is TRBJ2-2, the V gene TRBV6-5; D is perhaps TRBD2 (6 bases). The TCR sequence derives from a man aged 60 to 69 with COVID-19, enrolled during active disease. Sequences were obtained from peripheral blood. As DNA, the CDR3 is TGTGCCAGCATCGGGGGTAATACCGGGGAGCTGTTTTTT. Translating gives CASIGGNTGELFF.